This T cell receptor beta chain was recorded in a study of long-term antiretroviral therapy in people with HIV (dated by TCRdb to between 2021 and 2023). For the study in its entirety: The earliest samples were collected approximately a decade before the 2015 WHO recommendation for immediate ART, a period when ART was typically delayed until CD4 counts fell. A retrospective serial study tested whether changes in peripheral blood TRB repertoire composition and diversity were associated with ART initiation and durable HIV suppression. From over 25 adults with confirmed HIV infection, the cohort provided some 200 cryopreserved PBMC samples, gathered serially across a mean of approximately six years (range 1-12). Of the roughly 32 participants with HIV, approximately 11 were female. No cross-contamination during QIAcube processing was shown when test extractions of a monoclonal T-cell line were performed alongside about 30 polyclonal samples. Results and caveats for the whole study, not just this receptor: Because pre-ART samples had limited cell numbers, unsorted PBMC were profiled rather than sorted CD4+ and CD8+ T cells. Limited PBMC availability meant only the TCR beta chain was sequenced, without alpha chain pairing. Starting ART was linked to a significant rise in TRB diversity, yet even after long-term ART the diversity remained significantly lower than in transplant donor controls. At every time point, the repertoire was dominated by expanded TRB clones first identified before ART initiation, although this dominance fluctuated and, in many PLHIV, declined after ART. Inferences about post-ART repertoire changes are limited because no data were available on ART adherence, viral resistance or therapy changes. Narrower CDR3 length ranges were observed in HIV repertoires than in controls, and an antigen-experienced repertoire with only a slight naive shift after ART was suggested by the network structure. The samples were dated from about 2004 to 2017, and the ART regimens that were used may be less effective than current ART regimens.

To be included, a participant needed at least one PBMC sample from before ART initiation plus at least two post-ART samples. Treatment was received in the United States of America by all participants with HIV. Before DNA extraction, cryopreserved samples of roughly 0.9-11 million PBMC were thawed and then washed. At the time of the earliest PBMC sample, participants with HIV were aged between roughly 20 and 60 years. Each participant contributed PBMC samples from 1-4 timepoints before ART initiation and 2-8 timepoints after ART initiation, with a median of 7 samples. Serial HIV viral load, CD4+ T-cell count, ART history and demographic data were obtained for every participant. Using a Qiagen kit on a QIAcube, genomic DNA was extracted from unsorted PBMC, with samples processed in batches of 12. Of note for this clone: Its binding antigen is unknown. One base away there is no much larger clone; base qualities are not given.

The immunoSEQ hsTCRB v3.0 assay was used at survey level resolution to sequence the TRB variable region. The target sequencing depth for TRB was about 40,000-55,000 T-cell genomes per sample. Pooled TRB libraries were sequenced on an Illumina MiSeq with a v3 150-cycle kit. Regarding the original processing steps: Repertoire analysis was performed in R inside a reproducible Nextflow workflow that covered QC, data transformation and analysis. LymphoSeq2, an R package for AIRR-Seq data exploration, was used to implement custom analyses. A handful of samples yielding fewer than 5000 total TRB sequences were excluded, leaving about 190 analyzed HIV repertoires. Among the approximately 190 retained HIV repertoires, 59 were collected before ART initiation and 120 to 130 were collected after ART initiation. Repertoires were downsampled to 5000 TRB nucleotide sequences, with summary statistics averaged over 100 downsampling iterations. TRB sequences were retained for analysis only if CDR3 regions of at least seven amino acids were present. A Shannon entropy-derived clonality score and the Gini coefficient were used to measure diversity. In the repertoire networks, any two of the top 5000 CDR3 amino acid sequences were linked whenever the two sequences differed by an edit distance of one. For TRB CDR3 amino acid sequences, GLIPH2 was used to predict antigen specificity groups and MHC restriction. Known CMV, EBV, HIV or tissue antigen associations were flagged by matching CDR3 amino acid sequences against VDJdb and McPAS-TCR. Pre-ART, post-ART and control groups were compared with Wilcoxon signed-rank tests and Holm-Bonferroni correction. Not all clones reach the TCRdb copy of this immuneACCESS table, which keeps in-frame sequences only. Checked studies attribute under half of the gap to unresolved V genes and leave the rest unexplained. V and J calls and clone size follow that table, whereas D and trimming were derived from the DNA. In this sample the table shows roughly 16,000 clones, 90% to 95% of which occur a single time. The ten top clones hold more than 1.3% of the sample.

V was cut back by 4 bases and J by 4 bases, leaving a gap of 17 bases between them. From its cysteine to its phenylalanine, the CDR3 spans 16 amino acids. Just CDR3 DNA is preserved here, 48 bases in frame from base 1. The germline V gene supplies CDR1 SGDLS and CDR2 YYNGEE. The sequence was obtained from a man aged 25-40 years with HIV. The source was unsorted PBMCs, collected around 10 years after starting antiretroviral therapy. The chain is made from TRBV9 and TRBJ2-2, with TRBD1 tentatively as D gene (6 bases match). The base sequence is TGTGCCAGCAGCCCGACAGGCTTCAGGGGCACCGGGGAGCTGTTTTTT. Translated, this gives CASSPTGFRGTGELFF.